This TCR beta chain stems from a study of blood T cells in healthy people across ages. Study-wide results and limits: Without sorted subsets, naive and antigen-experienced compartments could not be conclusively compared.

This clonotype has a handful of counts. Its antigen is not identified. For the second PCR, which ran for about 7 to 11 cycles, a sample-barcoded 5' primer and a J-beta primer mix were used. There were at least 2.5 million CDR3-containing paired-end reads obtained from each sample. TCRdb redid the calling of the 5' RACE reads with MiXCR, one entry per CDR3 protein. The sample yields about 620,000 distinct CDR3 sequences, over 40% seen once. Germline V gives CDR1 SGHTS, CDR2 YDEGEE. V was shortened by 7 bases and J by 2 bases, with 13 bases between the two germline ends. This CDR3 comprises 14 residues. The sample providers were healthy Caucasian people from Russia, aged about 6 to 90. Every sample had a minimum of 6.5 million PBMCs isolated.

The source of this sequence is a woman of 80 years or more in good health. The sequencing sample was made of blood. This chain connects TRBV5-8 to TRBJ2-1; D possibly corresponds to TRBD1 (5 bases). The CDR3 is CASAHGATYNEQFF. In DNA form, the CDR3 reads TGTGCCAGCGCCCATGGGGCTACCTACAATGAGCAGTTCTTC.